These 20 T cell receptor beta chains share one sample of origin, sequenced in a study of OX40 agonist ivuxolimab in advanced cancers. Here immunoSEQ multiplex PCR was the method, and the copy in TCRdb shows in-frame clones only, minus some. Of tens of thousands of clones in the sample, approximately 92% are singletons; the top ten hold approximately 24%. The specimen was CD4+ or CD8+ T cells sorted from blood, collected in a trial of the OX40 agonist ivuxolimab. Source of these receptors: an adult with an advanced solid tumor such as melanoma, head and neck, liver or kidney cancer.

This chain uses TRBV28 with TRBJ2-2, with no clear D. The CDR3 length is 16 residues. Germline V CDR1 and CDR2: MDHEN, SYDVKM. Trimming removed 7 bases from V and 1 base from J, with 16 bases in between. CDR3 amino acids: CASNPHRNLNTGELFF. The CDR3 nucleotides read TGTGCCAGCAACCCCCACAGAAACCTGAACACCGGGGAGCTGTTTTTT.

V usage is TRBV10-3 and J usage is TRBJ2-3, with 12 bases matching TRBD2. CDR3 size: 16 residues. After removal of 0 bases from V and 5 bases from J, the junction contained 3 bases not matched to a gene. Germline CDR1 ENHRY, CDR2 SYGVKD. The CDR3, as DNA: TGTGCCATCAGTGAGTCACAGGGACTAGCGGGAGATACGCAGTATTTT. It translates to CAISESQGLAGDTQYF.

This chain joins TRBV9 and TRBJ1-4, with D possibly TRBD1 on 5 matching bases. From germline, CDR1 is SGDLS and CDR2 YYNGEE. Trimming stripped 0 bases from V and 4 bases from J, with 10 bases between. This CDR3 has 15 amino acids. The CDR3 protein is CASSVGDGSNEKLFF. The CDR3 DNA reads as TGTGCCAGCAGCGTAGGGGACGGGAGTAATGAAAAACTGTTTTTT.

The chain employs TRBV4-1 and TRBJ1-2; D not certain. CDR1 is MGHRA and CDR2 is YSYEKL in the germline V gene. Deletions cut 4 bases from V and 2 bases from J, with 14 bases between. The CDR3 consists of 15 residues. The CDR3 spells CASSPALQGNYGYTF. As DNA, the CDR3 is TGCGCCAGCAGCCCGGCCCTACAAGGGAACTATGGCTACACCTTC.

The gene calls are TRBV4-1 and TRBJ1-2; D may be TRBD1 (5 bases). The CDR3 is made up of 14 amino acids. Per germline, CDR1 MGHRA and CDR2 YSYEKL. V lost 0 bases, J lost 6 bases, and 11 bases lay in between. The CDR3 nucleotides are TGCGCCAGCAGCCAAGATCCGGGGGTGGATGGCTACACCTTC. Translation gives CASSQDPGVDGYTF.

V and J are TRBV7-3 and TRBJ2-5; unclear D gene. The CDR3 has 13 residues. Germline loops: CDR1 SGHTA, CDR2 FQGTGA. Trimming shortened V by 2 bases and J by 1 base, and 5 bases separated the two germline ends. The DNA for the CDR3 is TGTGCCAGCAGCTTAGCAGTCCAAGAGACCCAGTACTTC. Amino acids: CASSLAVQETQYF. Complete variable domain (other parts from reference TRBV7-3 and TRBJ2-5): GAGVSQTPSNKVTEKGKYVELRCDPISGHTALYWYRQSLGQGPEFLIYFQGTGAADDSGLPNDRFFAVRPEGSVSTLKIQRTERGDSAVYLCASSLAVQETQYFGPGTRLLVL.

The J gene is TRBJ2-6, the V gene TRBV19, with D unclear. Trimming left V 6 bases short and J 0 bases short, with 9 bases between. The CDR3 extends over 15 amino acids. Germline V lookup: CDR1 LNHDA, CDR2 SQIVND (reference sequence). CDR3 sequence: CASRTDLSGANVLTF. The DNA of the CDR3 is TGTGCCAGTAGAACTGACCTCTCTGGGGCCAACGTCCTGACTTTC.

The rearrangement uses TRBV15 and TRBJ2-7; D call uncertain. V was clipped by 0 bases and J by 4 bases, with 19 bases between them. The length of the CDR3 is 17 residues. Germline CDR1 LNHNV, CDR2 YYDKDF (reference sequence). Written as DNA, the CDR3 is TGTGCCACCAGCAGAGATTTATACCCCAGGTTGGGGTACGAGCAGTACTTC. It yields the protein CATSRDLYPRLGYEQYF.

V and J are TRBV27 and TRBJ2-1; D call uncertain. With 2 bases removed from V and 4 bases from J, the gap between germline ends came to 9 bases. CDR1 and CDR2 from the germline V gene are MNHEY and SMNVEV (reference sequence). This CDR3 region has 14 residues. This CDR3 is CASSLTGGYNEQFF. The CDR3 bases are TGTGCCAGCAGTTTAACGGGTGGTTACAATGAGCAGTTCTTC.

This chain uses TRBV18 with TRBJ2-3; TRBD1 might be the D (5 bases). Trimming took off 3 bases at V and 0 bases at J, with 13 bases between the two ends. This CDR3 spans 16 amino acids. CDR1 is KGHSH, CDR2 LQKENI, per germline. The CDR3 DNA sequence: TGTGCCAGCTCACCCGTGGACACGACTAGCACAGATACGCAGTATTTT. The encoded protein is CASSPVDTTSTDTQYF.

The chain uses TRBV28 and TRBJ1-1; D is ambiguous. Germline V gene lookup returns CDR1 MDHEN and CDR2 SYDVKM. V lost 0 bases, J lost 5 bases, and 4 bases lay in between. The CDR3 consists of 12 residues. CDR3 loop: CASSLWATEAFF. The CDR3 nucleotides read TGTGCCAGCAGTTTATGGGCAACTGAAGCTTTCTTT. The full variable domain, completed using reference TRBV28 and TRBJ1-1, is DVKVTQSSRYLVKRTGEKVFLECVQDMDHENMFWYRQDPGLGLRLIYFSYDVKMKEKGDIPEGYSVSREKKERFSLILESASTNQTSMYLCASSLWATEAFFGQGTRLTVV.

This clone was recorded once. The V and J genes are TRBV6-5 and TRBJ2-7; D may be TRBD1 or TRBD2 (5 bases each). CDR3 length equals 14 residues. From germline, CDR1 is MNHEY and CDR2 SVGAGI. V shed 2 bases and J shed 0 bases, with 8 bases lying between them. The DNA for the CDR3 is TGTGCCAGCAGTTACCGGGGCCCCTCCTACGAGCAGTACTTC. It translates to CASSYRGPSYEQYF.

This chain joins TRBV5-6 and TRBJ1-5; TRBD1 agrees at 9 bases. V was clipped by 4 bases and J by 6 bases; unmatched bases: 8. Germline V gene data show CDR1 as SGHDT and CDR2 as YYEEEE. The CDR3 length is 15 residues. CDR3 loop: CASSPSGQGIQPQHF. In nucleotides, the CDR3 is TGTGCCAGCAGCCCTAGCGGACAGGGGATTCAGCCCCAGCATTTT.

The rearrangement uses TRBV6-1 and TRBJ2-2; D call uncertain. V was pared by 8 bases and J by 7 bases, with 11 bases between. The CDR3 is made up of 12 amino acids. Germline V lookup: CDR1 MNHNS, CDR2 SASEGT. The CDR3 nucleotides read TGTGCCAGCTTTCACCTTGGCGGGGAGCTGTTTTTT. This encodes CASFHLGGELFF.

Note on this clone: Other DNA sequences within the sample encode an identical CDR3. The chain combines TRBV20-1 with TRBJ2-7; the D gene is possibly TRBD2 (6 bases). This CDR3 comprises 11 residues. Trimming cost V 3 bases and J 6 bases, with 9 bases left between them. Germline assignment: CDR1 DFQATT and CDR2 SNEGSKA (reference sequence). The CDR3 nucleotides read TGCAGTGCTAGGGGACTCGGCGAGCAGTACTTC. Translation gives CSARGLGEQYF.

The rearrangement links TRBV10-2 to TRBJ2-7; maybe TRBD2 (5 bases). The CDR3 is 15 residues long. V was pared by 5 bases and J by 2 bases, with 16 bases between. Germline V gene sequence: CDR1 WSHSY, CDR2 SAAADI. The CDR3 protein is CASSYATDGTYEQYF. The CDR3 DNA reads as TGCGCCAGCAGTTATGCGACGGACGGGACCTACGAGCAGTACTTC.

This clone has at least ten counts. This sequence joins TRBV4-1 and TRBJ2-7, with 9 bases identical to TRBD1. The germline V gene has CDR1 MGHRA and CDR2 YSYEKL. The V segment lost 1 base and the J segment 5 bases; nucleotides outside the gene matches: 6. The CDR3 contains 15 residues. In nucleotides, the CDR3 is TGCGCCAGCAGCCAAGTCGGACAGGGGCTCGACGAGCAGTACTTC. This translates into CASSQVGQGLDEQYF.

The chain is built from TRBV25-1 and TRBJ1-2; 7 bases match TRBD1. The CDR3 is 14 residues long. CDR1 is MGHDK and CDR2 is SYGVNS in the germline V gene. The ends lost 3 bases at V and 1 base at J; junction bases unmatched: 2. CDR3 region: CASSDRDSNYGYTF. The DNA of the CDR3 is TGTGCCAGCAGTGATAGGGACAGTAACTATGGCTACACCTTC.

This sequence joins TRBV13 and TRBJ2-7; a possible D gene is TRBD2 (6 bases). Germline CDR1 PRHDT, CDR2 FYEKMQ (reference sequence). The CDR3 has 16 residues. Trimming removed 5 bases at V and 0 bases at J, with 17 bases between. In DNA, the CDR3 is TGTGCCAGCAGCGGGGCGGGGACGGCGAGCTCCTACGAGCAGTACTTC. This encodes CASSGAGTASSYEQYF.

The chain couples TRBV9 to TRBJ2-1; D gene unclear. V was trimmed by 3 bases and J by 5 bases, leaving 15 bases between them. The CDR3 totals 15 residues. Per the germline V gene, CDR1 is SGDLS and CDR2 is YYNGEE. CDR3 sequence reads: CASSASGSLDNEQFF. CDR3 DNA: TGTGCCAGCAGCGCCAGTGGAAGTTTGGACAATGAGCAGTTCTTC.